The 29 T cell receptor beta chains reported below all come from one sample, sequenced in a study of OX40 agonist ivuxolimab in advanced cancers. Some clones are missing from TCRdb's copy, which holds only in-frame ones; the method was immunoSEQ multiplex PCR. The sample consists of some 50,000 clones, about 88% of them appearing once. Sequences were derived from CD4+ or CD8+ T cells sorted from blood, sampled in a trial of the OX40 agonist ivuxolimab. The receptors here all came from an adult with an advanced solid tumor such as melanoma, head and neck, liver or kidney cancer.

This clone appeared a single time. The chain combines TRBV9 with TRBJ2-7; TRBD1 matches at 7 bases. Germline CDR1 is SGDLS and CDR2 is YYNGEE. V dropped 4 bases and J dropped 0; count of bases not matched to a gene: 7. CDR3 length equals 15 residues. The CDR3 DNA reads TGTGCCAGCAGCTTGACAGGGACAAGCTCCTACGAGCAGTACTTC. It specifies CASSLTGTSSYEQYF. Full variable domain (outside the CDR3, taken from reference TRBV9 and TRBJ2-7): DSGVTQTPKHLITATGQRVTLRCSPRSGDLSVYWYQQSLDQGLQFLIQYYNGEERAKGNILERFSAQQFPDLHSELNLSSLELGDSALYFCASSLTGTSSYEQYFGPGTRLTVT.

CDR3 residues: CASRRSVGVLRSDTQYF. The CDR3 nucleotides are TGTGCCAGTAGACGAAGTGTCGGGGTATTGCGGTCAGATACGCAGTATTTT. The chain couples TRBV19 to TRBJ2-3; possibly TRBD2 for D (5 bases). Germline V gene lookup returns CDR1 LNHDA and CDR2 SQIVND (reference sequence). V gave up 6 bases and J gave up 4 bases, with 23 bases separating them. CDR3 length equals 17 residues.

The V gene is TRBV5-4, the J gene TRBJ2-7; D may be TRBD1 (5 bases). V was trimmed by 3 bases and J by 0 bases, leaving 13 bases between them. The length of the CDR3 is 15 residues. Per the germline V gene, CDR1 is SGHNT and CDR2 is YYREEE (reference sequence). CDR3 protein: CASSSTPDSSYEQYF. As DNA, the CDR3 is TGTGCCAGCAGCTCGACTCCCGACAGCTCCTACGAGCAGTACTTC.

This clone was observed a single time. The rearrangement uses TRBV7-9 and TRBJ2-2; no clear D gene. V was shortened by 1 base and J by 5 bases, with 5 bases between the two germline ends. From germline, CDR1 is SEHNR and CDR2 FQNEAQ (reference sequence). The CDR3 covers 13 residues. The CDR3 DNA reads as TGTGCCAGCAGCTTAGTTCCGACCGGGGAGCTGTTTTTT. As protein: CASSLVPTGELFF.

V usage is TRBV5-1 and J usage is TRBJ2-7; 8 bases fit TRBD2. This CDR3 is built from 15 residues. Germline V gene sequence: CDR1 SGHRS, CDR2 YFSETQ. V lost 1 base to trimming and J lost 3 bases; unmatched junction nucleotides: 6. This CDR3 reads CASSLSGSFVYEQYF. The CDR3 DNA reads as TGCGCCAGCAGCTTGAGCGGGAGCTTCGTCTACGAGCAGTACTTC.

This clone has a single count. The V and J genes are TRBV14 and TRBJ1-2; unclear D gene. Trimming took off 1 base at V and 8 bases at J, with 8 bases between the two ends. Germline values: CDR1 SGHDN, CDR2 FVKESK. The CDR3 is 12 amino acids. The CDR3 loop is CASSQAALGYTF. DNA for the CDR3: TGTGCCAGCAGCCAAGCAGCATTGGGCTACACCTTC.

The chain combines TRBV4-1 with TRBJ1-5; the D gene is possibly TRBD1 (5 bases). The CDR3 loop spans 17 amino acids. Germline-derived CDR1 and CDR2 are MGHRA and YSYEKL. With 3 bases removed from V and 4 bases from J, the gap between germline ends came to 19 bases. The CDR3 DNA sequence: TGCGCCAGCAGCCAGTGGCCGATCCGGGGCATGAATCAGCCCCAGCATTTT. The encoded protein is CASSQWPIRGMNQPQHF.

This clone showed up just once. The genes are TRBV5-5 and TRBJ2-3, with TRBD1 as a possible D gene (5 bases). The V gene's germline CDR1 is SGHKS and CDR2 YYEKEE (reference sequence). With 4 bases removed from V and 5 bases from J, the gap between germline ends came to 17 bases. CDR3 length: 15 amino acids. The CDR3 loop reads CASSPGGREIDTQYF. CDR3 nucleotides: TGTGCCAGCAGCCCTGGCGGCAGGGAAATAGATACGCAGTATTTT.

This sequence joins TRBV7-9 and TRBJ2-5; a possible D gene is TRBD1 (5 bases). This CDR3 has 15 residues. Germline V gene sequence: CDR1 SEHNR, CDR2 FQNEAQ (reference sequence). Trimming took off 4 bases at V and 4 bases at J, with 16 bases between the two ends. The CDR3 reads CASSYHGLQGETQYF. CDR3 coding DNA: TGTGCCAGCAGCTACCACGGGCTTCAGGGAGAGACCCAGTACTTC.

The gene calls are TRBV4-3 and TRBJ2-5; 7 positions agree with TRBD2. V was pared by 1 base and J by 11 bases, with 1 base of the junction left unmatched. From germline, CDR1 is LGHNA and CDR2 YSLEER. This CDR3 contains 11 residues. As DNA, the CDR3 is TGCGCCAGCAGCCAAGGGGAGGGGCAGTACTTC. It is translated as CASSQGEGQYF.

The chain has TRBV5-6 and TRBJ1-1, with D perhaps TRBD1 (6 bases). CDR3 length: 14 amino acids. Germline V gene lookup returns CDR1 SGHDT and CDR2 YYEEEE. With 4 bases removed from V and 3 bases from J, the gap between germline ends came to 13 bases. The DNA for the CDR3 is TGTGCCAGCAGCATCGGACAGCCGCACACTGAAGCTTTCTTT. Residues: CASSIGQPHTEAFF.

V gene TRBV5-4 combines with J gene TRBJ2-1; D assignment may be TRBD1 or TRBD2 (5 bases each). Trimming took 4 bases from V and 7 from J, leaving 18 bases between them. This CDR3 spans 15 amino acids. Germline V lookup: CDR1 SGHNT, CDR2 YYREEE (reference sequence). The CDR3 nucleotides are TGTGCCAGCAGCCCGCAGGGAGCACTTAGGAATGAGCAGTTCTTC. Translation: CASSPQGALRNEQFF.

This chain links TRBV9 with TRBJ2-5; TRBD1 matches at 8 bases. The junction had 3 bases not matched to a gene; V was cut back by 9 bases and J by 2 bases. CDR3 length: 12 residues. Germline V gene sequence: CDR1 SGDLS, CDR2 YYNGEE. CDR3 coding DNA: TGTGCCACCGACAGGGGTCAAGAGACCCAGTACTTC. It yields the protein CATDRGQETQYF.

The V and J genes are TRBV19 and TRBJ1-4; D is ambiguous. The germline gives CDR1 LNHDA, CDR2 SQIVND (reference sequence). Deletions cut 7 bases from V and 5 bases from J, with 17 bases between. This CDR3 region has 15 residues. CDR3 sequence reads: CASTDYQGANEKLFF. The CDR3 coding sequence is TGTGCCAGTACCGACTATCAAGGAGCGAATGAAAAACTGTTTTTT.

The V gene is TRBV2, the J gene TRBJ2-7, with TRBD1 matching over 11 bases. CDR1 and CDR2 from the germline V gene are SNHLY and FYNNEI. Trimming at V came to 6 bases and at J to 4 bases, leaving 8 bases not matched to a gene. CDR3 length: 15 amino acids. CDR3: CASSRPGQGGYEQYF. As DNA, the CDR3 is TGTGCCAGCAGCCGACCGGGACAGGGGGGATACGAGCAGTACTTC.

This chain uses TRBV2 with TRBJ2-7; 8 bases are a match to TRBD2. The CDR3 is made up of 14 amino acids. V lost 6 bases to trimming and J lost 3 bases; unmatched junction nucleotides: 7. CDR1 and CDR2 (germline): SNHLY, FYNNEI. CDR3 sequence (DNA): TGTGCCAGCAGGGCGGGACTAGGTCACTACGAGCAGTACTTC. Translating it yields CASRAGLGHYEQYF.

The chain uses TRBV5-1 and TRBJ1-1; 7 bases map to TRBD1. This CDR3 has 14 residues. CDR1 is SGHRS and CDR2 is YFSETQ in the germline V gene. V lost 4 bases and J lost 4; bases outside the gene matches: 7. CDR3 DNA sequence: TGCGCCAGCAGCGACGACAGGGAGTCCACTGAAGCTTTCTTT. Translating it yields CASSDDRESTEAFF.

The rearrangement uses TRBV2 and TRBJ2-5; 8 nucleotides align to TRBD1. Trimming cost V 6 bases and J 1 base; bases outside gene matches: 10. The CDR3 loop spans 16 amino acids. Germline V gives CDR1 SNHLY, CDR2 FYNNEI. The DNA for the CDR3 is TGTGCCAGCAGGCCGGACAGGGCCAACCGCCAAGAGACCCAGTACTTC. Its translation is CASRPDRANRQETQYF. The full variable domain, completed using reference TRBV2 and TRBJ2-5, is EPEVTQTPSHQVTQMGQEVILRCVPISNHLYFYWYRQILGQKVEFLVSFYNNEISEKSEIFDDQFSVERPDGSNFTLKIRSTKLEDSAMYFCASRPDRANRQETQYFGPGTRLLVL.

V gene TRBV5-1 combines with J gene TRBJ2-5; possibly TRBD1 or TRBD2 for D (6 bases each). From germline, CDR1 is SGHRS and CDR2 YFSETQ. This CDR3 is 14 amino acids long. Trimming stripped 4 bases from V and 4 bases from J, with 14 bases between. For the CDR3, the DNA is TGCGCCAGCAGCAACGGGGGCGCGGGAGAGACCCAGTACTTC. Translation: CASSNGGAGETQYF.

The chain has TRBV7-2 and TRBJ2-5, with TRBD2 matching over 7 bases. The V and J ends lost 5 bases and 5 bases, in that order; junction bases with no gene match: 14. In germline, CDR1 is SGHTA, CDR2 FQGNSA. There are 16 residues in the CDR3. This chain's CDR3 is CASSAPGSGKSETQYF. The DNA of the CDR3 is TGTGCCAGCAGCGCTCCAGGGAGCGGGAAGAGTGAGACCCAGTACTTC.

The chain carries TRBV19 and TRBJ2-3; D could derive from TRBD1 or TRBD2 (5 bases each). Trimming shortened V by 5 bases and J by 2 bases, and 17 bases separated the two germline ends. The CDR3 sequence is 16 residues long. Germline loops: CDR1 LNHDA, CDR2 SQIVND (reference sequence). Here the CDR3 reads CASSPWGRQDTDTQYF. CDR3 coding DNA: TGTGCCAGTAGTCCGTGGGGACGGCAGGACACAGATACGCAGTATTTT.

The V call is TRBV7-9, the J call TRBJ1-5; D is uncertain. Germline V gene lookup returns CDR1 SEHNR and CDR2 FQNEAQ (reference sequence). The CDR3 covers 13 residues. The germline V and J ends were trimmed by 1 base and 8 bases, with 9 bases remaining between them. The CDR3 DNA is TGTGCCAGCAGCTTAGACCCGGGAAAGCCCCAGCATTTT. Amino acid sequence: CASSLDPGKPQHF.

The gene calls are TRBV5-1 and TRBJ2-2; D might be TRBD2 (5 bases). Trimming removed 2 bases from V and 5 bases from J, with 16 bases in between. There are 16 residues in the CDR3. Germline CDR1 SGHRS, CDR2 YFSETQ. DNA for the CDR3: TGCGCCAGCAGCTTAAGTAGCCAGCCGGGAACCGGGGAGCTGTTTTTT. Residues: CASSLSSQPGTGELFF.

This chain uses TRBV2 with TRBJ2-3; 7 bases line up with TRBD1. V dropped 5 bases and J dropped 4; count of bases not matched to a gene: 18. CDR3 size: 18 residues. Germline V gene data show CDR1 as SNHLY and CDR2 as FYNNEI. As DNA, the CDR3 is TGTGCCAGCAGTACCCCGGGACAGAGAAGTTTGGGAGCAGATACGCAGTATTTT. Translated, it gives CASSTPGQRSLGADTQYF.

The V and J genes are TRBV15 and TRBJ1-2; tentatively, D is TRBD1 (6 bases). The CDR3 loop spans 15 amino acids. V gave up 5 bases and J gave up 7 bases, with 20 bases separating them. Germline V gene sequence: CDR1 LNHNV, CDR2 YYDKDF (reference sequence). The CDR3 nucleotides are TGTGCCACCAGCGACCCCGGGCTCCGGGGGGCTGGCTACACCTTC. This gives the protein CATSDPGLRGAGYTF.

The chain couples TRBV2 to TRBJ1-6; maybe TRBD1 (5 bases). V lost 4 bases to trimming and J lost 7 bases, with 11 bases between them. The CDR3 runs 14 residues. Germline V CDR1 and CDR2: SNHLY, FYNNEI. CDR3 in amino acids: CASSGQIGNSPLHF. The CDR3 DNA reads as TGTGCCAGCAGTGGACAGATTGGCAATTCACCCCTCCACTTT.

The genes are TRBV25-1 and TRBJ1-1; D ambiguous. This CDR3 spans 13 amino acids. Between the trimmed V and J ends, which lost 6 bases and 1 base, there was a span of 9 bases. The germline gives CDR1 MGHDK, CDR2 SYGVNS. CDR3 coding DNA: TGTGCCAGCAGGGAGGGAGCGAACACTGAAGCTTTCTTT. Translated, it gives CASREGANTEAFF.

The chain uses TRBV9 and TRBJ1-1; D is possibly TRBD1 (5 bases). Trimming shortened V by 0 bases and J by 4 bases, and 13 bases separated the two germline ends. CDR1 and CDR2 from the germline V gene are SGDLS and YYNGEE. CDR3 length equals 15 residues. The CDR3 DNA sequence: TGTGCCAGCAGCGTAGTTCCGGGGGTGGGCACTGAAGCTTTCTTT. Amino acids: CASSVVPGVGTEAFF.

CDR3 loop: CASSFDRGNIQYF. The CDR3 bases are TGTGCCAGCAGCTTTGACAGGGGAAACATTCAGTACTTC. The V call is TRBV7-9, the J call TRBJ2-4; 8 bases map to TRBD1. Trimming took 3 bases from V and 6 from J; bases not matched to a gene: 1. This CDR3 is built from 13 residues. Germline V gives CDR1 SEHNR, CDR2 FQNEAQ (reference sequence).